The rows below give T cell receptor beta chains drawn from one sample of a study of brain T cells in children with intractable seizures. Libraries were prepared by immunoSEQ multiplex PCR; TCRdb keeps only in-frame clonotypes and omits some of them. The data contain under 150,000 clones, approximately 94% of them seen just once; the ten biggest clones take up 3.8%. Specimen: peripheral blood, collected at surgery. These receptors were collected from a boy younger than two with hemimegalencephaly and intractable seizures. CDR3s include the opening cysteine and the closing phenylalanine or tryptophan.

V gene: TRBV18
CDR3 protein: CASSPLPGTGFGTF

V gene: TRBV7-9
CDR3 protein: CASRLGTDTQYF

V gene: TRBV7-7
CDR3 protein: CASSLVGGTSGRLGYEQYF

V gene: TRBV3-1/TRBV3-2
CDR3 protein: CASSQLLVQETQYF

V gene: TRBV28
CDR3 protein: CGAGGPNTGELFF

V gene: TRBV10-3
CDR3 protein: CAISETGALARSTGELFF

V gene: TRBV7-2
CDR3 protein: CASSFGPFGTDTQYF

V gene: TRBV27
CDR3 protein: CASSLGGQAFSGANVLTF

V gene: TRBV19
CDR3 protein: CASTEGGKQYF

V gene: TRBV19
CDR3 protein: CASSIDPGTVFSPLHF

V gene: TRBV5-1
CDR3 protein: CASSPDRSFRGYTF